The rows below give T cell receptor beta chains drawn from one sample of a study of cytomegalovirus exposure and HLA in healthy donors. Profiled with immunoSEQ multiplex PCR; TCRdb holds only in-frame clones, not every one. This sample's table reports about 91,000 clones. Sequencing was performed on PBMCs. The receptors derive from a woman in her twenties or thirties in good health and CMV-seronegative. Both conserved end residues are part of each CDR3. Fields, in order: J gene, V gene, CDR3 protein.

>TRBJ1-5|TRBV19
CASSISGRARSNQPQHF
>TRBJ1-1|TRBV6-1
CASSENRMNTEAFF
>TRBJ1-5|TRBV29-1
CSVEKQGRASWPQHF
>TRBJ2-7|TRBV6-1
CASSEDTSVEQYF
>TRBJ2-7|TRBV5-4
CASSSPGQGRYEQYF
>TRBJ2-3|TRBV4-1
CASSYTDTQYF
>TRBJ2-7|TRBV6-1
CASTVTTGVHEQYF
>TRBJ1-1|TRBV6-4
CASRKDRGNTEAFF
>TRBJ1-3|TRBV6-5
CASSNRGNTIYF
>-|TRBV6-5
CASSYSRSYEQYF
>TRBJ1-2|TRBV6-1
CASSETGMANYGYTF
>TRBJ1-1|TRBV7-3
CASSFRGFTEAFF
>TRBJ1-2|TRBV30
CAWHRLIYTF
>TRBJ2-5|TRBV25-1
CASNREGQASQETQYF
>TRBJ2-2|TRBV11-3
CASSSRLVAGASGELFF
>TRBJ2-3|TRBV29-1
CSVATGGAHTQYF
>TRBJ2-5|TRBV6-1
CASSEAPQGREETQYF
>TRBJ2-1|TRBV7-9
CASSLLGRAEDNEQFF
>TRBJ2-7|TRBV19
CASSIGVWGQGESRQYF
>TRBJ2-3|TRBV11-2
CASSLAAGVYTDTQYF
>TRBJ2-3|TRBV7-8
CASSPRGLAGFTDTQYF
>TRBJ2-6|TRBV11-2
CASSLSGAGANVLTF
>TRBJ1-4|TRBV19
CASSPWTAEKLFF
>TRBJ1-2|TRBV7-9
CASSREGQGAYGYTF